This T cell receptor beta chain emerged from a study of blood T cell repertoires in COVID-19. Profiled with immunoSEQ multiplex PCR; TCRdb holds only in-frame clones, not every one. The data show about 59,000 clones, roughly 80% seen once. The receptor was isolated from an elderly man with acute or convalescent COVID-19. Sequenced: peripheral blood.

The DNA for the CDR3 is TGTGCCAGCAGACCTACTAGCGGCCAAGAGACCCAGTACTTC. Translating gives CASRPTSGQETQYF. The rearrangement links TRBV2 to TRBJ2-5; 8 positions agree with TRBD2. In germline, CDR1 is SNHLY, CDR2 FYNNEI. Trimming took 6 bases from V and 1 from J; bases not matched to a gene: 4. This CDR3 comprises 14 residues.